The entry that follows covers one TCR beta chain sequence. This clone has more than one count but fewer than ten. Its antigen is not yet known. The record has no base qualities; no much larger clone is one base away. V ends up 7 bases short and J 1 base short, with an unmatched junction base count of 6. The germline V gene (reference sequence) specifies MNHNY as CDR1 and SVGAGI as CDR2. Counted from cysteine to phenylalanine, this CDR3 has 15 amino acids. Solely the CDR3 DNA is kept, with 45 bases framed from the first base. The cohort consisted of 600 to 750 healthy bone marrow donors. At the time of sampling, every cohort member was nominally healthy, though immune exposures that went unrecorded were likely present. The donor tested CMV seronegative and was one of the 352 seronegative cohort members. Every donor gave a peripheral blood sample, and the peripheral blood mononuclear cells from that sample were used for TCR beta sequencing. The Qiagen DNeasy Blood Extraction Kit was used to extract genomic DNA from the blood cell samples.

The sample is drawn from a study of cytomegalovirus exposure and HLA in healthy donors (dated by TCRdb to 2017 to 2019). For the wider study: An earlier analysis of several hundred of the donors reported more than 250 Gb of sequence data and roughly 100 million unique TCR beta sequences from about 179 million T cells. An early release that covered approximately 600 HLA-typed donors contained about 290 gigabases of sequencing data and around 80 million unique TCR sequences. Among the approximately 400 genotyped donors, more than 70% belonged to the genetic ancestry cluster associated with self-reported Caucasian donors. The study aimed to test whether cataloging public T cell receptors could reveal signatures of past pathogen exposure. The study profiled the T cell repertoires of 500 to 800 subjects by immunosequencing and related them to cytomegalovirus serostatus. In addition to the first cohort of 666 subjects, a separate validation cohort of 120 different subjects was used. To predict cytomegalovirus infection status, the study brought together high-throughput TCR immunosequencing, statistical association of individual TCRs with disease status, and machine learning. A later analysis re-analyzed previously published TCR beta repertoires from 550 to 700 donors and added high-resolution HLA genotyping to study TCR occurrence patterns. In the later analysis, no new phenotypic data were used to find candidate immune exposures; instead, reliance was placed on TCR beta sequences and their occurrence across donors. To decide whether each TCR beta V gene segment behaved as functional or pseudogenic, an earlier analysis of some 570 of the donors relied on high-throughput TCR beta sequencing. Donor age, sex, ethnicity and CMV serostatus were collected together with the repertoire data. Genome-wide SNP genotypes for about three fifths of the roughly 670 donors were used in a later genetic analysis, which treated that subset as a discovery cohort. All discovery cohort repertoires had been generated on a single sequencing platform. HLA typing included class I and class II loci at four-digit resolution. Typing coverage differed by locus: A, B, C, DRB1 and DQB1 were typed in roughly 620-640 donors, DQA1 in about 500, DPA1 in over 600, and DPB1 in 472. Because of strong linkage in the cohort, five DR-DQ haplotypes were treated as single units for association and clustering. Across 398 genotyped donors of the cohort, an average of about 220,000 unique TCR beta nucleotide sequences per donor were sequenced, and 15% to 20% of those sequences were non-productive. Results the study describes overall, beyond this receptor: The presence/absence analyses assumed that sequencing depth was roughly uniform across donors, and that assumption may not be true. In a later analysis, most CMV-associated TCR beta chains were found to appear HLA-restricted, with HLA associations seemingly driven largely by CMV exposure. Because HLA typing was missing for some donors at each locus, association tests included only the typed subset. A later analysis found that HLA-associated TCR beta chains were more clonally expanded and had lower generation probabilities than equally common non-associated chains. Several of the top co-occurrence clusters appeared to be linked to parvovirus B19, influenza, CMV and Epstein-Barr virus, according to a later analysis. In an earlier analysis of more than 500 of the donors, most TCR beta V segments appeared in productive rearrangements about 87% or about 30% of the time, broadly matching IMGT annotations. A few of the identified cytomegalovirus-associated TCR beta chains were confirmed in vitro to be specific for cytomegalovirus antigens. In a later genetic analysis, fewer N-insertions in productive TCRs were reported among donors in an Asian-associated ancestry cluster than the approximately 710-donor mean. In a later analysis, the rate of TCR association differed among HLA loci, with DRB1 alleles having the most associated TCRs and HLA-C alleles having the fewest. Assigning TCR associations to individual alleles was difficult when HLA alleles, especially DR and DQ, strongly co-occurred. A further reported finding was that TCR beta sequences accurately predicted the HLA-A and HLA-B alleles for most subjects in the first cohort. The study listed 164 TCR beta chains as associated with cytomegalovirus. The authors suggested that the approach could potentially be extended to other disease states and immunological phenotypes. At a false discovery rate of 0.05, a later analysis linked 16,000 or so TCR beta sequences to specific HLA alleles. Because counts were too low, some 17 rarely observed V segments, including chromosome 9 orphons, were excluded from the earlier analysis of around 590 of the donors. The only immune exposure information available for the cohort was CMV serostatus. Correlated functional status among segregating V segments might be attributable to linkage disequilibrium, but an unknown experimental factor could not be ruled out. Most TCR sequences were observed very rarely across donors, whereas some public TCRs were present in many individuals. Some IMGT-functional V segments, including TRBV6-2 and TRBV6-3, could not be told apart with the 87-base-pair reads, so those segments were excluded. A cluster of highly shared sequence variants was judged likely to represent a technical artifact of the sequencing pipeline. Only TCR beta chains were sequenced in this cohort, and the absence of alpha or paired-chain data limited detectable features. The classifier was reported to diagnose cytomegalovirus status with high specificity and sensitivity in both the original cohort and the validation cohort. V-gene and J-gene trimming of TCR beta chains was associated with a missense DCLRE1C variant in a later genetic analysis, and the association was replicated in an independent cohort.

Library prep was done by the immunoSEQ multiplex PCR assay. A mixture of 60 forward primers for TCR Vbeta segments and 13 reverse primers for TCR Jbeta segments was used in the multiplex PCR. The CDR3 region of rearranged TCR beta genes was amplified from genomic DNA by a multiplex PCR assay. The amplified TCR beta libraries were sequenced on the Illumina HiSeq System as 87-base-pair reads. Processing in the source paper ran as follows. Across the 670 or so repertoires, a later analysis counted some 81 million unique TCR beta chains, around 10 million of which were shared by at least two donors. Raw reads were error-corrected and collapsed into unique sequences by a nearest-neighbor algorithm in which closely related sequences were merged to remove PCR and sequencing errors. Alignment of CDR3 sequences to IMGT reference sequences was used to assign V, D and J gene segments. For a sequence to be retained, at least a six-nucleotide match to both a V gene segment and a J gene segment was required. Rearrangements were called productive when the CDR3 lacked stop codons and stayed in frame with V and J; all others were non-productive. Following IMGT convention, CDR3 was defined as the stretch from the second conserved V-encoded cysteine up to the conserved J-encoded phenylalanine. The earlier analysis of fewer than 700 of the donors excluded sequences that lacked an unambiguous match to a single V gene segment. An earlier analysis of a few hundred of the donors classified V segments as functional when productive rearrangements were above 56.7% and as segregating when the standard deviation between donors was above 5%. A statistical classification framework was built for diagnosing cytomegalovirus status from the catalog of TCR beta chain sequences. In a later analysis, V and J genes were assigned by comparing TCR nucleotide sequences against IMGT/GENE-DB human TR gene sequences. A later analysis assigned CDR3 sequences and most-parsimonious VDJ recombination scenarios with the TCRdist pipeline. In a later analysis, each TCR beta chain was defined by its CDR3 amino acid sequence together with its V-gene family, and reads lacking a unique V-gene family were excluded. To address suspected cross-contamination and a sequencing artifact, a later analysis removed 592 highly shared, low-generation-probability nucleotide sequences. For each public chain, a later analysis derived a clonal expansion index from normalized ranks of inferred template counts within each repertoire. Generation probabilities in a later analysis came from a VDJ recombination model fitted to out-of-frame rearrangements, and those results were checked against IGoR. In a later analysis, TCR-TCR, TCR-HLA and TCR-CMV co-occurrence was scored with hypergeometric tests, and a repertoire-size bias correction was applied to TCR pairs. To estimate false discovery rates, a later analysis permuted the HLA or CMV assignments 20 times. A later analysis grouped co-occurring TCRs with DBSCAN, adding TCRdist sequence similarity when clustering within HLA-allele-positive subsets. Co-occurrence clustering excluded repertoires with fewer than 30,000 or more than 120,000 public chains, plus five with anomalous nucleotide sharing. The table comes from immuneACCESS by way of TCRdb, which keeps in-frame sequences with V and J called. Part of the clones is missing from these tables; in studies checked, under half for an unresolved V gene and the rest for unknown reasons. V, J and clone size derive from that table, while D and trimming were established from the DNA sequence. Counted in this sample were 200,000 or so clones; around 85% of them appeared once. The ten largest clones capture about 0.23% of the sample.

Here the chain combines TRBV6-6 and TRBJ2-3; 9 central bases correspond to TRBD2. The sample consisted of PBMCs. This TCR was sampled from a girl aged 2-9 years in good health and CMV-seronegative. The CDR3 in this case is CASNNIAGGTDTQYF. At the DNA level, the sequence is TGTGCCAGCAACAATATAGCGGGAGGCACAGATACGCAGTATTTT.